Each of the 26 T cell receptor beta chains below was sequenced from the same sample in a study of blood T cell repertoires in COVID-19. Produced via immunoSEQ multiplex PCR; TCRdb's table is partial and in-frame only. The table lists about 190,000 clones, around four fifths of them singletons. The sequenced sample consisted of peripheral blood. Every receptor here comes from a man aged 50 to 59 with active or convalescent COVID-19.

This chain joins TRBV28 and TRBJ2-4; TRBD2 aligns across 7 bases. This CDR3 region has 14 residues. V was pared by 2 bases and J by 15 bases, with 13 bases of the junction left unmatched. The germline gives CDR1 MDHEN, CDR2 SYDVKM. The CDR3 here is CASSLPAGVQVPYF. CDR3 sequence (DNA): TGTGCCAGCAGTTTACCTGCGGGGGTCCAAGTCCCGTACTTC.

The gene calls are TRBV5-4 and TRBJ2-7; 9 bases match TRBD2. The CDR3 sequence is 15 residues long. Germline CDR1 SGHNT, CDR2 YYREEE (reference sequence). V trimming: 4 bases; J trimming: 1 base; junction bases outside the gene matches: 6. CDR3 sequence reads: CASSGPREGSYEQYF. The CDR3 DNA is TGTGCCAGCAGCGGACCGCGGGAGGGGTCCTACGAGCAGTACTTC.

The chain couples TRBV6-1 to TRBJ2-7, with 16 bases lining up with TRBD2. The ends lost 1 base at V and 7 bases at J; junction bases unmatched: 19. Germline V gene data show CDR1 as MNHNS and CDR2 as SASEGT. This CDR3 contains 21 residues. The chain's CDR3 is CASSEEPGTSGRADTLGEQYF. In DNA, the CDR3 is TGTGCCAGCAGTGAAGAACCCGGGACTAGCGGGAGGGCCGATACCCTTGGGGAGCAGTACTTC.

V and J are TRBV11-3 and TRBJ2-2; TRBD1 matches 10 bases. V gave up 7 bases and J gave up 4 bases; unmatched junction bases: 6. This CDR3 has 15 residues. The germline CDR1 and CDR2 sequences are SGHNT and YENEEA. The CDR3 DNA sequence: TGTGCCAGCACCCCGGACAGGGGGGCCACCGGGGAGCTGTTTTTT. Translating it yields CASTPDRGATGELFF.

V is TRBV9 and J is TRBJ2-1, with 16 bases that match TRBD2. The V and J ends lost 2 bases and 8 bases, in that order; junction bases with no gene match: 4. CDR3 size: 16 residues. Germline CDR1 SGDLS, CDR2 YYNGEE. CDR3 in DNA: TGTGCCAGCAGCGTCGAAGGGACTAGCGGGAGGGATGAGCAGTTCTTC. This gives the protein CASSVEGTSGRDEQFF.

The chain has TRBV5-8 and TRBJ1-1; 9 bases are shared with TRBD1. V was clipped by 0 bases and J by 3 bases; unmatched bases: 3. This CDR3 spans 15 amino acids. In germline, CDR1 is SGHTS, CDR2 YDEGEE. This CDR3 is CASSLGTGADTEAFF. The DNA for the CDR3 is TGTGCCAGCAGCTTGGGGACAGGGGCCGACACTGAAGCTTTCTTT.

The chain employs TRBV3-1 (or the pseudogene TRBV3-2) and TRBJ1-2, with no clear D. CDR3 length: 13 residues. V was shortened by 1 base and J by 7 bases, with 10 bases between the two germline ends. CDR1 and CDR2 (germline): LGHDT, YNNKEL (reference sequence). The CDR3 coding sequence is TGTGCCAGCAGCCAAGCGGACTATGGTGGCTACACCTTC. Its protein is CASSQADYGGYTF.

This rearrangement joins TRBV4-1 to TRBJ1-1; 8 bases agree with TRBD1. The CDR3 runs to 16 residues. CDR1 is MGHRA and CDR2 is YSYEKL in the germline V gene. Trimming at V came to 0 bases and at J to 5 bases, leaving 8 bases not matched to a gene. The DNA of the CDR3 is TGCGCCAGCAGCCAAGACCCCGGACAGGGATGGACTGAAGCTTTCTTT. This encodes CASSQDPGQGWTEAFF.

The V call is TRBV7-2, the J call TRBJ1-2; a possible D gene is TRBD1 (5 bases). The germline V gene encodes CDR1 SGHTA and CDR2 FQGNSA. The germline V and J ends were trimmed by 4 bases and 3 bases, with 15 bases remaining between them. CDR3 length equals 15 residues. CDR3 in amino acids: CASSWRSGGDYGYTF. The CDR3 nucleotides read TGTGCCAGCAGCTGGAGGTCGGGGGGGGACTATGGCTACACCTTC. The full variable domain, its missing parts supplied by reference TRBV7-2 and TRBJ1-2, is GAGVSQSPSNKVTEKGKDVELRCDPISGHTALYWYRQSLGQGLEFLIYFQGNSAPDKSGLPSDRFSAERTGGSVSTLTIQRTQQEDSAVYLCASSWRSGGDYGYTFGSGTRLTVV.

The rearrangement uses TRBV6-5 and TRBJ2-1; possible D gene TRBD2, 7 bases. CDR1 is MNHEY, CDR2 SVGAGI, per germline. This CDR3 has 14 residues. Trimming took off 5 bases at V and 7 bases at J, with 15 bases between the two ends. The CDR3 DNA follows: TGTGCCAGCAGTAGGGGGGGCCTCCGGAATGAGCAGTTCTTC. This encodes CASSRGGLRNEQFF.

This CDR3 reads CASSLTRGGFGEQFF. CDR3 DNA sequence: TGTGCCAGCAGCTTGACGAGGGGGGGCTTCGGTGAGCAGTTCTTC. The chain joins TRBV5-4 to TRBJ2-1; a possible D gene is TRBD2 (7 bases). V gave up 1 base and J gave up 9 bases, with 17 bases separating them. Germline CDR1 reads SGHNT; CDR2 reads YYREEE (reference sequence). This CDR3 contains 15 residues.

The rearrangement links TRBV24-1 to TRBJ1-1, with a possible D match to TRBD1 (6 bases). V was shortened by 4 bases and J by 3 bases, with 17 bases between the two germline ends. Looked up from germline, CDR1 is KGHDR and CDR2 is SFDVKD. The CDR3 extends over 16 amino acids. In DNA form, the CDR3 reads TGTGCCACCAGTGAGTTACTTGGACAGATCCACACTGAAGCTTTCTTT. It codes for CATSELLGQIHTEAFF.

V is TRBV9 and J is TRBJ1-1, with TRBD1 matching 8 bases. CDR3 length: 15 amino acids. The V gene end was trimmed by 2 bases and the J gene end by 1 base; junction bases not matched to a gene: 4. Germline V gives CDR1 SGDLS, CDR2 YYNGEE. The CDR3 DNA is TGTGCCAGCAGCGTCGGGACAGGTAAGAACACTGAAGCTTTCTTT. As protein: CASSVGTGKNTEAFF.

V gene TRBV9 combines with J gene TRBJ2-7; possibly TRBD2 for D (5 bases). The CDR3 is 13 amino acids. The ends were cut back, 4 bases at V and 3 bases at J, with 11 bases in the middle. Germline-derived CDR1 and CDR2 are SGDLS and YYNGEE. In DNA, the CDR3 is TGTGCCAGCAGCTCCTGGGAGAGCTACGAGCAGTACTTC. It translates to CASSSWESYEQYF.

The rearrangement joins TRBV4-1 to TRBJ1-4; D ambiguous. CDR3 length equals 16 residues. The germline CDR1 and CDR2 sequences are MGHRA and YSYEKL. The V end lost 0 bases, the J end lost 5 bases, and 13 bases lay between the germline ends. The CDR3 DNA follows: TGCGCCAGCAGCCAAGATGGGCGGGGTCCAAATGAAAAACTGTTTTTT. Amino acid sequence: CASSQDGRGPNEKLFF.

In this sample, this clone turned up once. The chain links TRBV7-9 to TRBJ1-1; 8 bases agree with TRBD1. In germline, CDR1 is SEHNR, CDR2 FQNEAQ (reference sequence). The CDR3 extends over 12 amino acids. Trimming at V came to 5 bases and at J to 8 bases, leaving 4 bases not matched to a gene. CDR3 region: CASSLQGEEAFF. Written as DNA, the CDR3 is TGTGCCAGCAGCCTACAGGGGGAAGAAGCTTTCTTT.

This chain links TRBV19 with TRBJ2-5; the match to TRBD1 covers 12 bases. The V gene's germline CDR1 is LNHDA and CDR2 SQIVND (reference sequence). The trim removed 4 bases at V and 5 bases at J, leaving 8 bases unmatched. CDR3 size: 16 residues. CDR3 bases: TGTGCCAGTAGTAAATCCGGGACAGGGGGCGGGGAGACCCAGTACTTC. Protein: CASSKSGTGGGETQYF.

The J gene is TRBJ2-3, the V gene TRBV11-2, with D perhaps matching TRBD2 (5 bases). The CDR3 sequence is 15 residues long. From germline, CDR1 is SGHAT and CDR2 FQNNGV. V gave up 1 base and J gave up 6 bases, with 14 bases separating them. The CDR3 loop reads CASSLGGRVADTQYF. CDR3 coding DNA: TGTGCCAGCAGCTTAGGAGGGAGAGTAGCGGATACGCAGTATTTT.

The chain links TRBV5-5 to TRBJ1-1, with D unresolved. Trimming took 7 bases from V and 5 from J, leaving 15 bases between them. The CDR3 extends over 13 amino acids. In germline, CDR1 is SGHKS, CDR2 YYEKEE (reference sequence). The CDR3 DNA sequence: TGTGCCAGCCAATCACGGGGAGTTACTGAAGCTTTCTTT. Encoded protein: CASQSRGVTEAFF. The entire variable domain, with the rest obtained from reference TRBV5-5 and TRBJ1-1, is as follows: DAGVTQSPTHLIKTRGQQVTLRCSPISGHKSVSWYQQVLGQGPQFIFQYYEKEERGRGNFPDRFSARQFPNYSSELNVNALLLGDSALYLCASQSRGVTEAFFGQGTRLTVV.

This sequence joins TRBV7-2 and TRBJ2-3; 13 positions agree with TRBD2. The J segment lost 4 bases and the V segment lost 4 bases, leaving 2 bases of the junction unmatched. In germline, CDR1 is SGHTA, CDR2 FQGNSA. The CDR3 has 15 amino acids. DNA for the CDR3: TGTGCCAGCAGCTCCGGACTAGCGGGGGCAGATACGCAGTATTTT. This sequence encodes CASSSGLAGADTQYF.

CDR3 bases: TGTGCCAGCAGTACTAGCGGGAGAAACACAGATACGCAGTATTTT. Its protein product is CASSTSGRNTDTQYF. This rearrangement joins TRBV6-4 to TRBJ2-3; 11 positions agree with TRBD2. Losses at the gene ends were 5 bases for V and 2 bases for J; bases not matched to a gene: 3. The germline CDR1 and CDR2 sequences are MRHNA and SNTAGT. The CDR3 has 15 amino acids.

This clone was observed once. The chain joins TRBV25-1 to TRBJ2-3, with D maybe TRBD1 (7 bases). The length of the CDR3 is 15 residues. With 1 base removed from V and 4 bases from J, the gap between germline ends came to 12 bases. Germline assignment: CDR1 MGHDK and CDR2 SYGVNS. CDR3 in DNA: TGTGCCAGCAGTGAATGGACAGGAGGGGCAGATACGCAGTATTTT. Protein: CASSEWTGGADTQYF.

The chain carries TRBV7-2 and TRBJ1-5, with D possibly matching TRBD1 (5 bases). Trimming removed 5 bases at V and 4 bases at J, with 15 bases between. The length of the CDR3 is 15 residues. Germline V CDR1 and CDR2: SGHTA, FQGNSA. The CDR3 DNA sequence: TGTGCCAGCAGCCCATCGGGCAGGGATAATCAGCCCCAGCATTTT. Translation gives CASSPSGRDNQPQHF.

V usage is TRBV10-3 and J usage is TRBJ1-2; perhaps TRBD1 as D (6 bases). The CDR3 spans 15 residues. The V and J ends lost 2 bases and 6 bases respectively, with 16 bases between them. Germline V gene sequence: CDR1 ENHRY, CDR2 SYGVKD. The CDR3 DNA is TGTGCCATCAGTGAGCCTCCGGGGAGGGGGAATGGCTACACCTTC. As protein: CAISEPPGRGNGYTF.

The CDR3 protein is CASSWDRSKHEQYF. The CDR3 DNA reads TGCGCCAGCAGTTGGGACAGGAGTAAACACGAGCAGTACTTC. V gene TRBV5-1 combines with J gene TRBJ2-7; 8 bases match TRBD1. The trim removed 5 bases at V and 5 bases at J, leaving 9 bases unmatched. The CDR3 consists of 14 residues. Germline CDR1 is SGHRS and CDR2 is YFSETQ.

The rearrangement joins TRBV9 to TRBJ2-3, with a possible D match to TRBD2 (6 bases). Germline CDR1 SGDLS, CDR2 YYNGEE. The CDR3 consists of 16 residues. V lost 0 bases to trimming and J lost 6 bases, with 17 bases between them. The CDR3 DNA is TGTGCCAGCAGCGTAGGAATAGCGGCGAAGTCGGATACGCAGTATTTT. It codes for CASSVGIAAKSDTQYF.